This T cell receptor beta chain came from a study of cytomegalovirus exposure and HLA in healthy donors. The CDR3 contains 14 residues. Germline lookup yields CDR1 MNHNS and CDR2 SASEGT. After removal of 5 bases from V and 6 bases from J, the junction contained 9 bases not matched to a gene. This clone was seen a single time. What it recognizes is unknown. Notes on the study in general: Immune exposure data for these donors was limited to CMV serostatus. Productive status was seen about 87% or about 30% of the time for most TCR beta V segments in an earlier analysis. The study listed roughly 160 cytomegalovirus-associated TCR beta chains.

13 Jbeta primers and 60 Vbeta primers were used for the PCR. Method: immunoSEQ multiplex PCR; TCRdb's copy keeps in-frame clones and lacks some. The sample lists around 100,000 clones, roughly 68% occurring once. This chain connects TRBV6-1 to TRBJ1-2, with 7 bases matching TRBD1. The receptor comes from a woman aged 25-40 years in good health and CMV-seronegative. The sequencing input was PBMCs. The CDR3 DNA reads as TGTGCCAGCAGTTGGACAGGCGATATGGATGGCTACACCTTC. It is translated as CASSWTGDMDGYTF.